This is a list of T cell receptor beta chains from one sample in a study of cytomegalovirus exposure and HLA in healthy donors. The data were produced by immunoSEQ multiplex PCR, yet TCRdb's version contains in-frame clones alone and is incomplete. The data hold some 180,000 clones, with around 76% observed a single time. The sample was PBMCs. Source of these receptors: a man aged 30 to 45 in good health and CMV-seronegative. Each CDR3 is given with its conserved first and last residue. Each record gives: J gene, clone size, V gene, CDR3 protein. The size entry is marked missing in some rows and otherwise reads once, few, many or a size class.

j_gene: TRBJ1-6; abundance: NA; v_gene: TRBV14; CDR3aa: CASSPVSGGATPLHF
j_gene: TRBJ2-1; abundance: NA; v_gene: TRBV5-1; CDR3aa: CASSFGSSKGNEQFF
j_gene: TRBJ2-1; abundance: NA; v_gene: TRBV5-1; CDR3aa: CASSGTSGSHEQFF
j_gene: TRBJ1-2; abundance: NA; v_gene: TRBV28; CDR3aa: CASTPGGGYYGYTF
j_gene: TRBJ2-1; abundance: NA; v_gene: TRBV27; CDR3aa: CASSSGSGNEQFF
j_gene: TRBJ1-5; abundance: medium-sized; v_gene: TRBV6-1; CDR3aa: CASSEGGSLGNQPQHF
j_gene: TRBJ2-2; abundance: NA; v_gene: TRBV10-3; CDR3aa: CASYPTSGRASGELFF
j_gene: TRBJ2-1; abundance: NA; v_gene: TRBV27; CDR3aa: CASRYGTSGSYEQFF
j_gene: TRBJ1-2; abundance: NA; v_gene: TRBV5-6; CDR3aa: CASSFQGAPNYGYTF
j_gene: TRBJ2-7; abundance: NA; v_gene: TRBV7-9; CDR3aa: CASSLVIAGEVYEQYF
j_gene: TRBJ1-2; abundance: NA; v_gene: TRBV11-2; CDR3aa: CASRGDSVYGYTF
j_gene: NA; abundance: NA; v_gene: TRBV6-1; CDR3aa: CASTMDRFYEQYF
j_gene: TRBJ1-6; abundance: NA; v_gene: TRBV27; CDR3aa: CASSLSAGYNSPLHF
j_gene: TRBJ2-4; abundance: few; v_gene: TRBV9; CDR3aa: CASSQTGGAGLGLNIQYF
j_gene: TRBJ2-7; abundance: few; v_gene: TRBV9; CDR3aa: CASSVYPAGTGPYEQYF
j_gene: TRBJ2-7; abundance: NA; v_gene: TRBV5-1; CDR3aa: CASSYTSGTSYEQYF
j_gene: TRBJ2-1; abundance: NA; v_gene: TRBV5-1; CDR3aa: CASSPLRRSYNEQFF
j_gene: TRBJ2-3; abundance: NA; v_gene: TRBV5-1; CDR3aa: CASSLATGAVTDTQYF
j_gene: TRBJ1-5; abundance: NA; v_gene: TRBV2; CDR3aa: CASSADMKGNQPQHF
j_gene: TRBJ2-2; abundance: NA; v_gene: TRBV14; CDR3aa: CASSLRSGVTGELFF
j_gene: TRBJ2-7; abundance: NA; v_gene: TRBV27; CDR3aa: CASSPTPSYEQYF
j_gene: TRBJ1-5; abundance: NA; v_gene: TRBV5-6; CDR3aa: CASSFGTMSLARHF
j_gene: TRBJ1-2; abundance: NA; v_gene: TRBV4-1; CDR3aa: CASSQSGLGTYGYTF
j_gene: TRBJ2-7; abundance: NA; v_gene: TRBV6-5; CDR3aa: CASSYSLAGSYEQYF
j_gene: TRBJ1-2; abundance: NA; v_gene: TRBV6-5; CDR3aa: CASSYGQLYGYTF